The 21 T cell receptor beta chains given below trace back to one sample, sequenced in a study of OX40 agonist ivuxolimab in advanced cancers. Data came from immunoSEQ multiplex PCR; TCRdb stores just in-frame clones and leaves some out. The data contain around 42,000 clones, around 88% of them singletons. Sequencing used CD4+ or CD8+ T cells sorted from blood, obtained in a trial of the OX40 agonist ivuxolimab. The source of these receptors is an adult with an advanced solid tumor such as melanoma, head and neck, liver or kidney cancer.

The rearrangement uses TRBV6-1 and TRBJ2-7, with D unresolved. CDR3 size: 13 residues. Per the germline V gene, CDR1 is MNHNS and CDR2 is SASEGT. The V and J ends lost 1 base and 4 bases respectively, with 8 bases between them. The chain's CDR3 is CASSEVQHYEQYF. The CDR3 region has the DNA TGTGCCAGCAGTGAAGTACAGCATTACGAGCAGTACTTC.

By sample share, this clone is medium-sized. The chain joins TRBV30 to TRBJ2-7; D not resolved. Trimming shortened V by 3 bases and J by 3 bases, and 18 bases separated the two germline ends. CDR3 length: 15 residues. The germline CDR1 and CDR2 sequences are GTSNPN and SVGIG (reference sequence). The CDR3 sequence is CAWRDSPSGDYEQYF. For the CDR3, the DNA is TGTGCCTGGAGAGATAGCCCTTCGGGCGACTACGAGCAGTACTTC.

This clone was counted between two and nine times. This rearrangement joins TRBV7-9 to TRBJ2-7, with TRBD1 matching over 10 bases. V was clipped by 4 bases and J by 2 bases; unmatched bases: 5. There are 15 residues in the CDR3. Germline V gene sequence: CDR1 SEHNR, CDR2 FQNEAQ (reference sequence). For the CDR3, the DNA is TGTGCCAGCAGCTACGGGACAGGGGAAACCTACGAGCAGTACTTC. Translating it yields CASSYGTGETYEQYF.

This sequence joins TRBV6-5 and TRBJ2-1, with 12 nucleotides matching TRBD2. Trimming at V came to 5 bases and at J to 7 bases, leaving 6 bases not matched to a gene. The CDR3 totals 15 residues. Germline CDR1 and CDR2: MNHEY and SVGAGI. CDR3 sequence reads: CASSPRTSGNNEQFF. CDR3 sequence (DNA): TGTGCCAGCAGTCCCCGGACTAGCGGGAATAATGAGCAGTTCTTC.

The chain joins TRBV6-6 to TRBJ2-1; either TRBD1 or TRBD2 may supply D (5 bases each). The ends were cut back, 6 bases at V and 9 bases at J, with 12 bases in the middle. The CDR3 consists of 12 residues. Per germline, CDR1 MNHNY and CDR2 SVGAGI (reference sequence). CDR3 sequence: CASRPQGAEQFF. CDR3 sequence (DNA): TGTGCCAGCAGACCCCAGGGAGCTGAGCAGTTCTTC.

V gene TRBV6-4 combines with J gene TRBJ2-1, with a possible D match to TRBD2 (6 bases). Germline lookup yields CDR1 MRHNA and CDR2 SNTAGT. The CDR3 sequence is 15 residues long. V lost 3 bases and J 1 base, leaving 10 bases between the germline ends. The CDR3 protein is CASSEVGGSYNEQFF. The CDR3 DNA follows: TGTGCCAGCAGTGAGGTGGGAGGTTCCTACAATGAGCAGTTCTTC.

The rearrangement links TRBV30 to TRBJ2-3; 8 bases agree with TRBD1. Germline lookup yields CDR1 GTSNPN and CDR2 SVGIG (reference sequence). After removal of 5 bases from V and 4 bases from J, the junction contained 8 bases not matched to a gene. This CDR3 comprises 14 residues. The CDR3 coding sequence is TGTGCCTGGGATTCGGACAGGGAACCAGATACGCAGTATTTT. Amino acid sequence: CAWDSDREPDTQYF. Complete variable domain (other parts from reference TRBV30 and TRBJ2-3): SQTIHQWPATLVQPVGSPLSLECTVEGTSNPNLYWYRQAAGRGLQLLFYSVGIGQISSEVPQNLSASRPQDRQFILSSKKLLLSDSGFYLCAWDSDREPDTQYFGPGTRLTVL.

This clone was counted only a few times. This chain connects TRBV5-1 to TRBJ1-2, with a tentative D call TRBD1 (5 bases). V was pared by 0 bases and J by 0 bases, with 9 bases between. The CDR3 extends over 15 amino acids. Germline CDR1 reads SGHRS; CDR2 reads YFSETQ. The chain's CDR3 is CASSLEGPANYGYTF. The CDR3 DNA reads TGCGCCAGCAGCTTGGAGGGGCCAGCTAACTATGGCTACACCTTC.

V and J are TRBV27 and TRBJ2-5; tentative D call: TRBD2 (6 bases). From germline, CDR1 is MNHEY and CDR2 SMNVEV (reference sequence). V lost 4 bases to trimming and J lost 7 bases, with 16 bases between them. This CDR3 contains 14 residues. The CDR3 nucleotides are TGTGCCAGCAGTTCGGGACTGGGCTGGTTGACCCAGTACTTC. Encoded protein: CASSSGLGWLTQYF.

The chain couples TRBV19 to TRBJ2-3, with 7 bases that match TRBD2. The CDR3 sequence is 15 residues long. Germline V gene sequence: CDR1 LNHDA, CDR2 SQIVND (reference sequence). V gave up 2 bases and J gave up 4 bases; unmatched junction bases: 6. Written as DNA, the CDR3 is TGTGCCAGTAGTATAACAACTAGCGAGGCAGATACGCAGTATTTT. This sequence encodes CASSITTSEADTQYF.

The chain has TRBV9 and TRBJ1-2; 7 bases match TRBD1. Germline values: CDR1 SGDLS, CDR2 YYNGEE. With 3 bases clipped from V and 4 bases from J, the junction kept 3 bases outside the gene matches. The CDR3 covers 13 residues. The CDR3 DNA sequence: TGTGCCAGCAGCGCGGACAGGCCCTATGGCTACACCTTC. Translating gives CASSADRPYGYTF.

This clone was observed a single time. The chain has TRBV7-9 and TRBJ2-7; TRBD1 matches at 7 bases. J lost 3 bases, V lost 1 base, and 15 bases had no gene match. The CDR3 spans 18 residues. Germline V gives CDR1 SEHNR, CDR2 FQNEAQ (reference sequence). The CDR3 DNA sequence: TGTGCCAGCAGCTTAGTGCCCCACTCCGTAACAGGGGACTACGAGCAGTACTTC. This encodes CASSLVPHSVTGDYEQYF.

The V call is TRBV27, the J call TRBJ2-7; 12 bases are a match to TRBD1. The V gene end was trimmed by 8 bases and the J gene end by 5 bases; junction bases not matched to a gene: 4. This CDR3 has 13 residues. CDR1 is MNHEY and CDR2 is SMNVEV in the germline V gene (reference sequence). CDR3: CASGTGGGDEQYF. In nucleotides, the CDR3 is TGTGCCAGCGGGACAGGGGGCGGCGACGAGCAGTACTTC.

This rearrangement joins TRBV5-6 to TRBJ2-1; D call uncertain. This CDR3 has 13 residues. With 2 bases removed from V and 5 bases from J, the gap between germline ends came to 8 bases. The germline V gene has CDR1 SGHDT and CDR2 YYEEEE. The CDR3 loop reads CASSFGGNNEQFF. As DNA, the CDR3 is TGTGCCAGCAGCTTCGGTGGGAACAATGAGCAGTTCTTC.

CDR3 loop: CATSRDRLAGSYEQYF. CDR3 DNA sequence: TGTGCCACCAGCAGAGATCGGCTAGCGGGATCCTACGAGCAGTACTTC. The chain couples TRBV15 to TRBJ2-7, with 9 bases lining up with TRBD2. Germline CDR1 and CDR2: LNHNV and YYDKDF (reference sequence). V shed 0 bases, J shed 1 base, and the junction held 4 bases outside the gene matches. The CDR3 totals 16 residues.

The rearrangement links TRBV2 to TRBJ2-6, with 8 bases aligning to TRBD1. The CDR3 covers 19 residues. Germline V CDR1 and CDR2: SNHLY, FYNNEI. After removal of 2 bases from V and 4 bases from J, the junction contained 13 bases not matched to a gene. CDR3 region: CASSELQGGVRLGANVLTF. The DNA for the CDR3 is TGTGCCAGCAGTGAACTACAGGGGGGAGTACGGCTCGGGGCCAACGTCCTGACTTTC.

The chain uses TRBV15 and TRBJ2-3; D may be TRBD1 (6 bases). The CDR3 is 13 amino acids. The V end was cut by 4 bases, the J end by 6 bases, with 11 bases between. Germline CDR1 LNHNV, CDR2 YYDKDF (reference sequence). The CDR3 loop is CATSTLTGDTQYF. CDR3 sequence (DNA): TGTGCCACCAGCACACTCACAGGGGATACGCAGTATTTT.

This chain links TRBV28 with TRBJ2-1; D remains ambiguous. Looked up from germline, CDR1 is MDHEN and CDR2 is SYDVKM. V gave up 8 bases and J gave up 0 bases, with 11 bases separating them. This CDR3 spans 14 amino acids. Here the CDR3 DNA reads TGTGCCAGCGCGGAGACATTCTCCTACAATGAGCAGTTCTTC. This sequence encodes CASAETFSYNEQFF.

The rearrangement links TRBV5-4 to TRBJ2-7; 7 bases are a match to TRBD2. In germline, CDR1 is SGHNT, CDR2 YYREEE (reference sequence). The CDR3 sequence is 15 residues long. J lost 0 bases, V lost 4 bases, and 7 bases had no gene match. The CDR3 sequence: CASSPWSSGSYEQYF. CDR3 nucleotide sequence: TGTGCCAGCAGCCCGTGGTCTAGCGGCTCCTACGAGCAGTACTTC.

V gene TRBV7-6 combines with J gene TRBJ2-5; perhaps TRBD1 as D (5 bases). The V gene's germline CDR1 is SGHVS and CDR2 FNYEAQ. Trimming cost V 2 bases and J 3 bases, with 13 bases left between them. CDR3 length: 15 residues. For the CDR3, the DNA is TGTGCCAGCAGCTTAATCCAGGGAAAGAAAGAGACCCAGTACTTC. It specifies CASSLIQGKKETQYF.

The chain has TRBV25-1 and TRBJ2-1, with D unclear. The CDR3 length is 11 residues. The V gene's germline CDR1 is MGHDK and CDR2 SYGVNS. V was trimmed by 5 bases and J by 6 bases, leaving 5 bases between them. In nucleotides, the CDR3 is TGTGCCAGCAGTATTGCCAATGAGCAGTTCTTC. Translation gives CASSIANEQFF.